A single sample is the source of the 20 T cell receptor beta chains below, sequenced in a study of blood T cell repertoires in COVID-19. This table comes from immunoSEQ multiplex PCR, and its TCRdb copy is limited to in-frame clones, with some not included. This table has 200,000 to 300,000 clones, 65% to 85% appearing once. The sequenced sample consisted of peripheral blood. Receptors originate from a human donor in a cohort sampled during active COVID-19.

This clone was seen only once. The chain recombines TRBV7-9 with TRBJ2-6, with 8 positions matching TRBD1. From germline, CDR1 is SEHNR and CDR2 FQNEAQ (reference sequence). The ends lost 5 bases at V and 0 bases at J; junction bases unmatched: 3. CDR3 size: 16 residues. CDR3 in DNA: TGTGCCAGCAGCGCTACAGGGGGCTCTGGGGCCAACGTCCTGACTTTC. Protein sequence: CASSATGGSGANVLTF.

The J gene is TRBJ2-1, the V gene TRBV6-4; 8 bases align to TRBD2. Germline lookup yields CDR1 MRHNA and CDR2 SNTAGT. V lost 3 bases to trimming and J lost 6 bases; unmatched junction nucleotides: 4. The CDR3 has 14 residues. DNA for the CDR3: TGTGCCAGCAGTGAGGAGCGGGAGAGCAATGAGCAGTTCTTC. Its translation: CASSEERESNEQFF.

This rearrangement joins TRBV6-4 to TRBJ1-2, with TRBD1 matching over 9 bases. The germline gives CDR1 MRHNA, CDR2 SNTAGT. This CDR3 has 13 amino acids. The trim removed 6 bases at V and 3 bases at J, leaving 2 bases unmatched. CDR3 DNA: TGTGCCAGCAGACGACAGGGGGACTATGGCTACACCTTC. This encodes CASRRQGDYGYTF.

The chain uses TRBV6-5 and TRBJ1-2, with D unclear. V was shortened by 8 bases and J by 6 bases, with 10 bases between the two germline ends. The CDR3 totals 11 residues. Germline V gives CDR1 MNHEY, CDR2 SVGAGI. CDR3 residues: CASVAGNGYTF. DNA for the CDR3: TGTGCCAGCGTCGCGGGGAATGGCTACACCTTC.

This sequence joins TRBV30 and TRBJ1-4; no clear D. This CDR3 contains 13 residues. Per the germline V gene, CDR1 is GTSNPN and CDR2 is SVGIG (reference sequence). Trimming removed 2 bases from V and 8 bases from J, with 12 bases in between. The CDR3 region is CAWSSKSGEKLFF. The DNA of the CDR3 is TGTGCCTGGAGTAGCAAGTCCGGGGAAAAACTGTTTTTT.

This chain uses TRBV24-1 with TRBJ1-2; 8 positions agree with TRBD1. With 2 bases clipped from V and 6 bases from J, the junction kept 7 bases outside the gene matches. Germline-derived CDR1 and CDR2 are KGHDR and SFDVKD. The CDR3 has 15 amino acids. The chain's CDR3 is CATSDYRQGIDGYTF. DNA of the CDR3: TGTGCCACCAGTGATTACAGACAGGGGATCGATGGCTACACCTTC.

Many counts were recorded for this clone. In DNA, the CDR3 is TGTGCCAGCAGTTCCCTGGCGGGGGCGAGGGGGACCGGGGAGCTGTTTTTT. This encodes CASSSLAGARGTGELFF. The genes are TRBV27 and TRBJ2-2; possible D gene TRBD2, 7 bases. The CDR3 length is 17 residues. CDR1 and CDR2 (germline): MNHEY, SMNVEV (reference sequence). The V end lost 4 bases, the J end lost 5 bases, and 20 bases lay between the germline ends.

CDR3 in DNA: TGTGCCACCAGCAGAGATTGGGCAGCCGTCAATGAGCAGTTCTTC. The encoded protein is CATSRDWAAVNEQFF. V gene TRBV15 combines with J gene TRBJ2-1, with D uncertain. With 0 bases removed from V and 6 bases from J, the gap between germline ends came to 12 bases. CDR1 is LNHNV, CDR2 YYDKDF, per germline (reference sequence). The length of the CDR3 is 15 residues.

The chain uses TRBV5-6 and TRBJ2-7, with 7 nucleotides matching TRBD1. With V trimmed by 0 bases and J by 3 bases, 6 bases remained unmatched. The germline CDR1 and CDR2 sequences are SGHDT and YYEEEE. The CDR3 is 15 amino acids. The CDR3 sequence is CASSLVVTGFYEQYF. CDR3 sequence (DNA): TGTGCCAGCAGCTTGGTAGTGACAGGGTTCTACGAGCAGTACTTC.

The chain couples TRBV6-5 to TRBJ2-7, with D possibly being TRBD2 (5 bases). Deletions cut 8 bases from V and 2 bases from J, with 13 bases between. Germline values: CDR1 MNHEY, CDR2 SVGAGI. The CDR3 totals 13 residues. The CDR3 loop is CASSPGWTYEQYF. The CDR3 DNA reads TGTGCCAGCTCGCCGGGGTGGACCTACGAGCAGTACTTC.

V is TRBV28 and J is TRBJ1-4; D might be TRBD1 (5 bases). The V gene's germline CDR1 is MDHEN and CDR2 SYDVKM. The CDR3 is 13 residues long. V was cut by 4 bases and J by 4 bases, with 7 bases left in between. The CDR3 DNA reads as TGTGCCAGCAGTTCCGGACATAATGAAAAACTGTTTTTT. Translated: CASSSGHNEKLFF. The variable domain in full, completed from reference TRBV28 and TRBJ1-4, reads DVKVTQSSRYLVKRTGEKVFLECVQDMDHENMFWYRQDPGLGLRLIYFSYDVKMKEKGDIPEGYSVSREKKERFSLILESASTNQTSMYLCASSSGHNEKLFFGSGTQLSVL.

This clone was counted only a few times. The genes are TRBV5-4 and TRBJ2-1, with 9 bases fitting TRBD2. The CDR3 contains 15 residues. Germline-derived CDR1 and CDR2 are SGHNT and YYREEE (reference sequence). J lost 4 bases, V lost 6 bases, and 8 bases had no gene match. For the CDR3, the DNA is TGTGCCAGCACCAAGGGACTAGCACTTTACAATGAGCAGTTCTTC. Translated, it gives CASTKGLALYNEQFF. The full variable domain, its missing parts supplied by reference TRBV5-4 and TRBJ2-1, is ETGVTQSPTHLIKTRGQQVTLRCSSQSGHNTVSWYQQALGQGPQFIFQYYREEENGRGNFPPRFSGLQFPNYSSELNVNALELDDSALYLCASTKGLALYNEQFFGPGTRLTVL.

The CDR3 nucleotides are TGTGCCAGCAGCTTTCGGACTAAAGGAGATACGCAGTATTTT. Protein product: CASSFRTKGDTQYF. This chain connects TRBV14 to TRBJ2-3, with D possibly TRBD2 on 6 matching bases. V was cut by 5 bases and J by 5 bases, with 14 bases left in between. CDR3 length: 14 residues. The germline CDR1 and CDR2 sequences are SGHDN and FVKESK. The full variable domain, in which reference TRBV14 and TRBJ2-3 provide the parts outside the CDR3, is EAGVTQFPSHSVIEKGQTVTLRCDPISGHDNLYWYRRVMGKEIKFLLHFVKESKQDESGMPNNRFLAERTGGTYSTLKVQPAELEDSGVYFCASSFRTKGDTQYFGPGTRLTVL.

V usage is TRBV7-6 and J usage is TRBJ1-4; TRBD1 agrees at 7 bases. The trim removed 3 bases at V and 3 bases at J, leaving 7 bases unmatched. Germline values: CDR1 SGHVS, CDR2 FNYEAQ. This CDR3 has 16 residues. CDR3 DNA sequence: TGTGCCAGCAGCTTGATGACAGGGTTGGCTAATGAAAAACTGTTTTTT. Translation: CASSLMTGLANEKLFF.

The chain joins TRBV28 to TRBJ2-5; the match to TRBD2 covers 7 bases. This CDR3 region has 15 residues. V shed 5 bases, J shed 4 bases, and the junction held 10 bases outside the gene matches. Germline V lookup: CDR1 MDHEN, CDR2 SYDVKM. The DNA for the CDR3 is TGTGCCAGCAGTCCCTCCGAGGGCGGGAGAGAGACCCAGTACTTC. It yields the protein CASSPSEGGRETQYF. Combining the CDR3 with reference TRBV28 and TRBJ2-5 gives the whole variable domain DVKVTQSSRYLVKRTGEKVFLECVQDMDHENMFWYRQDPGLGLRLIYFSYDVKMKEKGDIPEGYSVSREKKERFSLILESASTNQTSMYLCASSPSEGGRETQYFGPGTRLLVL.

The V gene is TRBV5-6, the J gene TRBJ2-7; D perhaps matches TRBD2 (6 bases). V was pared by 4 bases and J by 0 bases, with 17 bases between. Germline V lookup: CDR1 SGHDT, CDR2 YYEEEE. CDR3 size: 16 residues. The CDR3 DNA follows: TGTGCCAGCAGCGCAGGGACCGGGGGTGGCTCCTACGAGCAGTACTTC. Encoded protein: CASSAGTGGGSYEQYF.

The rearrangement uses TRBV10-2 and TRBJ1-2; D is uncertain. The CDR3 has 12 residues. Trimming pared 1 base from V and 6 bases from J, leaving 6 bases between. Germline V lookup: CDR1 WSHSY, CDR2 SAAADI. CDR3 in amino acids: CASSEWRDGYTF. The CDR3 DNA follows: TGCGCCAGCAGTGAGTGGAGGGATGGCTACACCTTC.

The chain's CDR3 is CATSGTGGDWEKLFF. The CDR3 DNA reads TGTGCCACCAGCGGGACAGGGGGCGATTGGGAAAAACTGTTTTTT. The chain carries TRBV15 and TRBJ1-4, with 12 bases lining up with TRBD1. The CDR3 totals 15 residues. The V segment lost 5 bases and the J segment 8 bases; nucleotides outside the gene matches: 6. The germline CDR1 and CDR2 sequences are LNHNV and YYDKDF (reference sequence). The variable domain in full, completed from reference TRBV15 and TRBJ1-4, reads DAMVIQNPRYQVTQFGKPVTLSCSQTLNHNVMYWYQQKSSQAPKLLFHYYDKDFNNEADTPDNFQSRRPNTSFCFLDIRSPGLGDTAMYLCATSGTGGDWEKLFFGSGTQLSVL.

This chain connects TRBV10-3 to TRBJ2-3; 9 bases align to TRBD1. CDR1 is ENHRY and CDR2 is SYGVKD in the germline V gene. Trimming took 6 bases from V and 4 from J; bases not matched to a gene: 8. The CDR3 contains 15 residues. The CDR3 sequence is CAIRDRDRVADTQYF. The DNA of the CDR3 is TGTGCCATCAGAGACCGGGACAGGGTGGCAGATACGCAGTATTTT.

In its sample, this clone was seen a few times. This chain uses TRBV10-1 with TRBJ2-2; 7 positions agree with TRBD1. Germline values: CDR1 WNHNN, CDR2 SYGVQD (reference sequence). The CDR3 spans 16 residues. V shed 6 bases and J 1 base; nucleotides not matched to a gene: 8. The CDR3 here is CASSAATGKNTGELFF. DNA of the CDR3: TGCGCCAGCAGCGCCGCGACAGGGAAGAACACCGGGGAGCTGTTTTTT.